These 29 T cell receptor beta chains were sequenced from one sample in a study of T cells in Graves' hyperthyroidism and ophthalmopathy. TCR beta CDR3 region amplification was performed from RNA transcripts. Initially, a first-round RT-PCR of the TCR CDR3 employed the HTBI primer set. One entry per CDR3 protein, called by TCRdb with MiXCR from the multiplex PCR reads. The sample holds around 620,000 distinct CDR3 sequences, around 15% seen once. Sequenced: blood. The receptors stem from a woman in her twenties or thirties with Graves' hyperthyroidism.

This clonotype was found many times. The gene calls are TRBV11-1 and TRBJ1-2; D is unclear. The V gene's germline CDR1 is SGHAT and CDR2 FQDESV (reference sequence). The germline V and J ends were trimmed by 5 bases and 3 bases, with 10 bases remaining between them. This CDR3 is 13 amino acids long. This CDR3 reads CASSQEIYYGYTF. In DNA, the CDR3 is TGTGCCAGCAGCCAAGAGATTTACTATGGCTACACCTTC. Filled out from reference TRBV11-1 and TRBJ1-2, the complete variable domain reads EAEVAQSPRYKITEKSQAVAFWCDPISGHATLYWYRQILGQGPELLVQFQDESVVDDSQLPKDRFSAERLKGVDSTLKIQPAELGDSAMYLCASSQEIYYGYTFGSGTRLTVV.

This clonotype was counted only a few times. The J gene is TRBJ2-7, the V gene TRBV7-9; weak D call: TRBD2 (5 bases). Trimming shortened V by 5 bases and J by 6 bases, and 11 bases separated the two germline ends. CDR1 is SEHNR, CDR2 FQNEAQ, per germline (reference sequence). This CDR3 has 12 residues. The CDR3 nucleotides read TGTGCCAGCAGCCCGGGGTATAGCGAGCAGTACTTC. Its translation is CASSPGYSEQYF.

This clonotype was counted ten times or more. The chain has TRBV12-3 or TRBV12-4 and TRBJ1-3; D is unresolved. Trimming took 6 bases from V and 0 from J, leaving 3 bases between them. The CDR3 has 12 amino acids. CDR3 region: CASRGSGNTIYF. For the CDR3, the DNA is TGTGCCAGCAGAGGCTCTGGAAACACCATATATTTT.

This clonotype was detected ten times or more. CDR3 region: CASSLVNLGETQYF. In DNA form, the CDR3 reads TGTGCCAGCAGCTTAGTAAACCTCGGGGAGACCCAGTACTTC. J is TRBJ2-5 and V is TRBV7-9; D not resolved. V was clipped by 1 base and J by 5 bases, with 11 bases between them. CDR1 is SEHNR, CDR2 FQNEAQ, per germline (reference sequence). The CDR3 runs to 14 residues. Combining the CDR3 with reference TRBV7-9 and TRBJ2-5 gives the whole variable domain DTGVSQNPRHKITKRGQNVTFRCDPISEHNRLYWYRQTLGQGPEFLTYFQNEAQLEKSRLLSDRFSAERPKGSFSTLEIQRTEQGDSAMYLCASSLVNLGETQYFGPGTRLLVL.

As to this clonotype: The junction does not match germline at one end; this may be a read error. The chain carries TRBV11-2 and TRBJ2-7; 10 bases map to TRBD1. Germline-derived CDR1 and CDR2 are SGHAT and FQNNGV. The CDR3 has 16 amino acids. DNA of the CDR3: TGTGTCAGCAGCTTTTTAGGTGGACAGGGGGCCTACGAGCAGTACTTC. This codes for CVSSFLGGQGAYEQYF. Using reference TRBV11-2 and TRBJ2-7 for the parts outside the CDR3, the full variable domain is EAGVAQSPRYKIIEKRQSVAFWCNPISGHATLYWYQQILGQGPKLLIQFQNNGVVDDSQLPKDRFSAERLKGVDSTLKIQPAKLEDSAVYLCVSSFLGGQGAYEQYFGPGTRLTVT.

This chain joins TRBV5-1 and TRBJ2-2, with D uncertain. V was clipped by 0 bases and J by 3 bases, with 6 bases between them. Germline loops: CDR1 SGHRS, CDR2 YFSETQ. The CDR3 runs 14 residues. The CDR3 DNA follows: TGCGCCAGCAGCTTGGATAGATACACCGGGGAGCTGTTTTTT. Amino acid sequence: CASSLDRYTGELFF.

The V and J genes are TRBV20-1 and TRBJ2-1; D remains unclear. Trimming cost V 5 bases and J 10 bases, with 12 bases left between them. The CDR3 has 11 residues. Germline V CDR1 and CDR2: DFQATT, SNEGSKA (reference sequence). The DNA for the CDR3 is TGCAGTGCTTTGGTGAGACAAGAGCAGTTCTTC. It encodes CSALVRQEQFF.

A word on this clonotype: A much larger clone sits a single nucleotide away, making a read error possible. The chain recombines TRBV13 with TRBJ2-1; no reliable D call. The DNA matches TRBJ2-7 better at its end, which makes the J call doubtful. The CDR3 covers 13 residues. The germline gives CDR1 PRHDT, CDR2 FYEKMQ (reference sequence). The DNA for the CDR3 is TGTGCCAGCAGCTTAGGTAACTACAATGAGCAGTACTTC. Its translation: CASSLGNYNEQYF.

The V gene is TRBV3-1, the J gene TRBJ2-3, with D possibly TRBD1 on 5 matching bases. CDR3 length: 16 amino acids. Germline CDR1 is LGHDT and CDR2 is YNNKEL (reference sequence). The V end lost 5 bases, the J end lost 2 bases, and 17 bases lay between the germline ends. The DNA of the CDR3 is TGTGCCAGCAGCAATACCCTGGGGCCCCCCACAGATACGCAGTATTTT. This sequence encodes CASSNTLGPPTDTQYF.

This clonotype occurred a few times. V is TRBV27 and J is TRBJ2-7; TRBD2 matches 7 bases. Germline-derived CDR1 and CDR2 are MNHEY and SMNVEV (reference sequence). Trimming at V came to 10 bases and at J to 0 bases, leaving 6 bases not matched to a gene. The CDR3 covers 13 residues. CDR3 protein: CATQTSFSYEQYF. The CDR3 DNA reads TGTGCCACCCAGACTAGCTTCTCCTACGAGCAGTACTTC.

The CDR3, as DNA: TGTGCCAGTAGTATCCGACCGACTGGCACAGATACGCAGTATTTT. It codes for CASSIRPTGTDTQYF. The chain combines TRBV19 with TRBJ2-3; D is ambiguous. CDR3 length: 15 residues. Germline CDR1 reads LNHDA; CDR2 reads SQIVND (reference sequence). V shed 3 bases and J shed 1 base, with 11 bases lying between them.

This clonotype was recorded at least ten times. The J gene is TRBJ2-7, the V gene TRBV28; no clear D gene. Trimming stripped 4 bases from V and 3 bases from J, with 13 bases between. The CDR3 has 14 amino acids. Germline CDR1 and CDR2: MDHEN and SYDVKM. This CDR3 reads CASSWTRFDYEQYF. The CDR3 nucleotides are TGTGCCAGCAGTTGGACCAGGTTTGACTACGAGCAGTACTTC.

This clonotype showed up many times. This chain connects TRBV28 to TRBJ2-1; a weak D match, TRBD1 (5 bases). Germline CDR1 MDHEN, CDR2 SYDVKM. This CDR3 spans 14 amino acids. With 3 bases removed from V and 4 bases from J, the gap between germline ends came to 10 bases. The CDR3 spells CASSFADRYNEQFF. Written as DNA, the CDR3 is TGTGCCAGCAGTTTTGCCGACAGATACAATGAGCAGTTCTTC.

This clonotype was picked up a small number of times. With a far larger clone one base away, a read error is the likely cause. The gene calls are TRBV12-3 or TRBV12-4 and TRBJ2-7; maybe TRBD2 (6 bases). The CDR3 loop spans 11 amino acids. The CDR3 reads CAGSHGGEQYF. The CDR3 DNA reads TGTGCCGGCAGTCACGGGGGTGAGCAGTACTTC.

In its sample, this clonotype was seen many times. This sequence joins TRBV6-1 and TRBJ1-1; TRBD1 matches 8 bases. V shed 11 bases and J 5 bases; nucleotides not matched to a gene: 10. This CDR3 is 13 amino acids long. CDR1 is MNHNS, CDR2 SASEGT, per germline. This CDR3 reads CALSRDRSTEAFF. Written as DNA, the CDR3 is TGTGCCCTATCACGGGACAGGTCGACTGAAGCTTTCTTT.

The chain joins TRBV6-2 or TRBV6-3 to TRBJ1-3, with D possibly TRBD1 on 6 matching bases. The CDR3 is 16 residues long. The germline V gene has CDR1 MNHEY and CDR2 SVGEGT. The V gene lost 6 bases and the J gene lost 1 base, with 16 bases spanning the gap. CDR3 bases: TGTGCCAGCAGCCAACAGGGACCCGATTCTGGAAACACCATATATTTT. Protein: CASSQQGPDSGNTIYF.

Comments on this clonotype: The junction does not match germline at one end; this may be a read error. This sequence joins TRBV27 and TRBJ2-5, with 10 bases that match TRBD2. CDR3 length: 17 residues. Germline assignment: CDR1 MNHEY and CDR2 SMNVEV (reference sequence). The CDR3, as DNA: TGTGCCAGCCGTTTGGGACTAGCGTACCCTAACCAAGAGACCCAGTACTTC. Protein product: CASRLGLAYPNQETQYF.

This clonotype was counted at least ten times. This chain connects TRBV6-1 to TRBJ2-3; D possibly corresponds to TRBD1 (5 bases). CDR1 is MNHNS, CDR2 SASEGT, per germline. This CDR3 contains 14 residues. The V end was cut by 4 bases, the J end by 3 bases, with 11 bases between. CDR3: CASSGVRETDTQYF. The CDR3 DNA sequence: TGTGCCAGCAGTGGTGTCAGGGAAACAGATACGCAGTATTTT.

This clonotype was detected ten times or more. The V gene is TRBV5-1, the J gene TRBJ2-1, with D tentatively TRBD1 or TRBD2 (5 bases each). CDR1 is SGHRS and CDR2 is YFSETQ in the germline V gene. The CDR3 is 13 residues long. Trimming pared 4 bases from V and 7 bases from J, leaving 12 bases between. The CDR3 protein is CASSIPGRNEQFF. The CDR3 bases are TGCGCCAGCAGCATACCGGGACGTAATGAGCAGTTCTTC.

The chain couples TRBV4-2 to TRBJ2-1; D is ambiguous. The CDR3 is 14 amino acids. Germline V CDR1 and CDR2: LGHNA, YNFKEQ. V lost 0 bases and J 9 bases, leaving 12 bases between the germline ends. CDR3 in amino acids: CASSQDALTAEQFF. CDR3 DNA: TGTGCCAGCAGCCAAGATGCCCTCACCGCTGAGCAGTTCTTC.

This clonotype has just a few counts. The V and J genes are TRBV6-1 and TRBJ2-3; D may be TRBD1 (6 bases). V lost 5 bases and J lost 2, with 20 bases in between. The CDR3 contains 17 residues. Germline V gene data show CDR1 as MNHNS and CDR2 as SASEGT. The CDR3 sequence: CASSMTPGQGSTDTQYF. As DNA, the CDR3 is TGTGCCAGCAGTATGACTCCGGGACAAGGTTCCACAGATACGCAGTATTTT.

This clonotype was found many times. The chain is built from TRBV12-3 or TRBV12-4 and TRBJ2-5; D uncertain. V dropped 3 bases and J dropped 5 bases, with 13 bases sitting between them. The CDR3 totals 14 residues. The CDR3, as DNA: TGTGCCAGCAGTTTTCGGGCGACAAGCGAGACCCAGTACTTC. Protein sequence: CASSFRATSETQYF.

There are a few counts of this clonotype. The V and J genes are TRBV19 and TRBJ2-7; 13 nucleotides agree with TRBD2. V lost 4 bases to trimming and J lost 1 base; unmatched junction nucleotides: 7. CDR1 and CDR2 (germline): LNHDA, SQIVND (reference sequence). CDR3 length: 17 amino acids. The CDR3 bases are TGTGCCAGTAGTACCGCTGGACTAGCGGGGGATTCCTACGAGCAGTACTTC. It translates to CASSTAGLAGDSYEQYF.

This clonotype was picked up many times. This sequence joins TRBV28 and TRBJ2-5, with D unresolved. The CDR3 totals 15 residues. Germline V lookup: CDR1 MDHEN, CDR2 SYDVKM. Trimming pared 5 bases from V and 3 bases from J, leaving 16 bases between. The CDR3 DNA reads TGTGCCAGCAGTCCCCCCGGGTCCTCTAAAGAGACCCAGTACTTC. Its protein product is CASSPPGSSKETQYF. Variable domain in full (rest from reference TRBV28 and TRBJ2-5): DVKVTQSSRYLVKRTGEKVFLECVQDMDHENMFWYRQDPGLGLRLIYFSYDVKMKEKGDIPEGYSVSREKKERFSLILESASTNQTSMYLCASSPPGSSKETQYFGPGTRLLVL.

V and J are TRBV7-2 and TRBJ2-1, with 9 nucleotides matching TRBD2. In germline, CDR1 is SGHTA, CDR2 FQGNSA. V lost 4 bases and J lost 7; bases outside the gene matches: 5. The CDR3 has 14 residues. For the CDR3, the DNA is TGTGCCAGCAGCTGGCGGGAGGGAGATAATGAGCAGTTCTTC. Amino acids: CASSWREGDNEQFF.

This clonotype was recorded many times. The V and J genes are TRBV18 and TRBJ1-1; 8 bases fit TRBD1. The CDR3 spans 14 residues. CDR1 is KGHSH and CDR2 is LQKENI in the germline V gene. The V gene end was trimmed by 3 bases and the J gene end by 7 bases; junction bases not matched to a gene: 7. The CDR3 reads CASSPGQDTYEAFF. DNA of the CDR3: TGTGCCAGCTCACCGGGACAGGACACATATGAAGCTTTCTTT.

V is TRBV19 and J is TRBJ1-5; D unclear. Germline V lookup: CDR1 LNHDA, CDR2 SQIVND (reference sequence). V shed 5 bases and J shed 1 base, with 6 bases lying between them. The CDR3 covers 13 residues. This CDR3 reads CASSDISNQPQHF. For the CDR3, the DNA is TGTGCCAGTAGTGACATCAGCAATCAGCCCCAGCATTTT.

In its sample, this clonotype was seen a few times. The gene calls are TRBV27 and TRBJ1-6; D possibly corresponds to TRBD1 (5 bases). Germline assignment: CDR1 MNHEY and CDR2 SMNVEV (reference sequence). V lost 6 bases and J lost 7, with 13 bases in between. The CDR3 loop spans 14 amino acids. DNA for the CDR3: TGTGCCAGCAGGGGAGGGGTCGGAAATTCACCCCTCCACTTT. As protein: CASRGGVGNSPLHF.

V gene TRBV15 combines with J gene TRBJ2-1; no firm D call. The CDR3 loop spans 13 amino acids. Germline lookup yields CDR1 LNHNV and CDR2 YYDKDF (reference sequence). V shed 1 base and J shed 4 bases, with 5 bases lying between them. The CDR3 region is CATSRASYNEQFF. For the CDR3, the DNA is TGTGCCACCAGCAGAGCAAGTTACAATGAGCAGTTCTTC.